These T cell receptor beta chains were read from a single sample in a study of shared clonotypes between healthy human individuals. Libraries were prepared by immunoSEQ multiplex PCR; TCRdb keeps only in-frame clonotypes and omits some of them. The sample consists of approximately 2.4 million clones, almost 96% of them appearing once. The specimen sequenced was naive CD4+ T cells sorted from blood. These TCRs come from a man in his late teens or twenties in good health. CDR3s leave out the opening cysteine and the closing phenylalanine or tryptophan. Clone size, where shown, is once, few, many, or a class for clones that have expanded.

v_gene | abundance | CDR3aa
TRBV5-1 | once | ASSLRDIQETQY
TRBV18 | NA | ASSQMSGGADTQY
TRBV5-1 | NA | ASRAPTDYEQY
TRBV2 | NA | ASRETGVGEKLF
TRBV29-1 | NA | SGFRGKNTEAF
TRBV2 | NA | ASSDPPNTIY
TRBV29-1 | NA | SVGGDQETQY
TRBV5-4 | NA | ASSLDPGVATDTQY
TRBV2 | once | ASQGRESEETQY
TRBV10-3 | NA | AIGDGQGREETQY
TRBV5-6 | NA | ASSLGRGKGHETQY
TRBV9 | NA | ASSQGGPYNEQF
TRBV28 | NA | ASNQFLGGSEKLF
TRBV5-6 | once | ASSLQAGTEAF
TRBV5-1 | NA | ASSLGLGETQY
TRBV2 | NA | ASSPTGGRGNQPQH
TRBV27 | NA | ASSFTGTEQY
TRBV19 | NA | ASSMDESVGQPQH
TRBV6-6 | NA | ASSYVGQGAHGYT
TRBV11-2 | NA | ASRMSSGTFTGELF